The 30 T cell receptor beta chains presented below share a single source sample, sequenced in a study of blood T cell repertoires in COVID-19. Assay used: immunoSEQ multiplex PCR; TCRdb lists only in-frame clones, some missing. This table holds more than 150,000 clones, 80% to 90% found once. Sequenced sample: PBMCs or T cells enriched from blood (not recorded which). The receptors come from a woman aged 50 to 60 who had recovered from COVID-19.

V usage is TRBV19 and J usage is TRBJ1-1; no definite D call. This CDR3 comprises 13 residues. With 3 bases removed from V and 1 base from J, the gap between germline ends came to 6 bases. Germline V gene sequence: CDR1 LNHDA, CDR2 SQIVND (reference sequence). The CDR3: CASSMNTNTEAFF. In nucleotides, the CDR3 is TGTGCCAGTAGTATGAACACGAACACTGAAGCTTTCTTT.

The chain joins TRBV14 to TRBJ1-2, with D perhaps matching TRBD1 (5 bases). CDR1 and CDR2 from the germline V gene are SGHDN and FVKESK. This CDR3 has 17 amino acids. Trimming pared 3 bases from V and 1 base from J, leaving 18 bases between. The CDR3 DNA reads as TGTGCCAGCAGCCAGCGGTCGGGGGTGATTAATAACTATGGCTACACCTTC. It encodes CASSQRSGVINNYGYTF.

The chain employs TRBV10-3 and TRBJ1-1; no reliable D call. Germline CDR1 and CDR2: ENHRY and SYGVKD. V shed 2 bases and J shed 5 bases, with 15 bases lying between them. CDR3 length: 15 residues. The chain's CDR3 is CAISEALGRGTEAFF. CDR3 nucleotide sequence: TGTGCCATCAGTGAGGCGTTGGGGAGAGGAACTGAAGCTTTCTTT.

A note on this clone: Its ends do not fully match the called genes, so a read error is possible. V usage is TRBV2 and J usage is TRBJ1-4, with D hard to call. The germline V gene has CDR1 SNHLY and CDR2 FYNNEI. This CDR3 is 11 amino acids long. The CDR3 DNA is TGTGCCAGCAGTGGTGGGCAGAGAGAGCTTTTT. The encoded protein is CASSGGQRELF. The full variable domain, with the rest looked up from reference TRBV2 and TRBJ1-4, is EPEVTQTPSHQVTQMGQEVILRCVPISNHLYFYWYRQILGQKVEFLVSFYNNEISEKSEIFDDQFSVERPDGSNFTLKIRSTKLEDSAMYFCASSGGQRELFGSGTQLSVL.

The CDR3: CASSKTGSGYSNQPQHF. The CDR3 nucleotides are TGTGCCAGCAGCAAAACAGGGTCTGGTTATAGCAATCAGCCCCAGCATTTT. The chain links TRBV27 to TRBJ1-5, with D perhaps TRBD1 (6 bases). This CDR3 has 17 residues. Germline V lookup: CDR1 MNHEY, CDR2 SMNVEV (reference sequence). With 6 bases removed from V and 0 bases from J, the gap between germline ends came to 18 bases.

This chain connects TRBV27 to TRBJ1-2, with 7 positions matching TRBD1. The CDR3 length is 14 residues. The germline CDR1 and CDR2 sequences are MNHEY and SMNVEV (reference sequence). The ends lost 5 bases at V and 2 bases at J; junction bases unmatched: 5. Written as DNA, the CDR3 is TGTGCCAGCAGTGTGGGACAGTTCAACTATGGCTACACCTTC. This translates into CASSVGQFNYGYTF.

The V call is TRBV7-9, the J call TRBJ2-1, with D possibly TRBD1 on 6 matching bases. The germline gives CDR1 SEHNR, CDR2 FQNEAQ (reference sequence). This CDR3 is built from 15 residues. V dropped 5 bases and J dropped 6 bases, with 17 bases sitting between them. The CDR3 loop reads CASSPIRGSSNEQFF. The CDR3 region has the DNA TGTGCCAGCAGCCCTATCAGGGGTAGCAGCAATGAGCAGTTCTTC.

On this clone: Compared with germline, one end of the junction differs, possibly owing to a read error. The CDR3 sequence is CSVDRRGNAEAFF. CDR3 sequence (DNA): TGCAGCGTTGACCGCAGGGGGAACGCTGAAGCTTTCTTT. The chain recombines TRBV29-1 with TRBJ1-1; 7 bases line up with TRBD1. The CDR3 runs to 13 residues. Germline CDR1 reads SQVTM; CDR2 reads ANQGSEA.

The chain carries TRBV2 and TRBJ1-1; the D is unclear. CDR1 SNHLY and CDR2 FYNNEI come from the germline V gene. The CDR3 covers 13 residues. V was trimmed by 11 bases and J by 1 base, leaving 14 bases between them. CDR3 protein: CAAKGVSNTEAFF. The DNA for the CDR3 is TGTGCCGCTAAGGGAGTCTCGAACACTGAAGCTTTCTTT. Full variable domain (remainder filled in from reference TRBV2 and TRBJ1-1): EPEVTQTPSHQVTQMGQEVILRCVPISNHLYFYWYRQILGQKVEFLVSFYNNEISEKSEIFDDQFSVERPDGSNFTLKIRSTKLEDSAMYFCAAKGVSNTEAFFGQGTRLTVV.

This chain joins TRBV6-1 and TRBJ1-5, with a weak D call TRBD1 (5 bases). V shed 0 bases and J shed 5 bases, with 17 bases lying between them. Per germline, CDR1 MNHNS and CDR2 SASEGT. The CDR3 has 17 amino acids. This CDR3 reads CASSEALMGWGDQPQHF. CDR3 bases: TGTGCCAGCAGTGAAGCGCTTATGGGGTGGGGGGATCAGCCCCAGCATTTT.

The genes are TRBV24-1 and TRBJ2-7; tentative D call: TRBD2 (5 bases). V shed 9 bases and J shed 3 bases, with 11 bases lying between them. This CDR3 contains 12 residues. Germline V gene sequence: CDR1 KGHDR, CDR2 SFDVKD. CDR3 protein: CATPGFYYEQYF. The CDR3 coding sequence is TGTGCCACCCCGGGGTTCTACTACGAGCAGTACTTC.

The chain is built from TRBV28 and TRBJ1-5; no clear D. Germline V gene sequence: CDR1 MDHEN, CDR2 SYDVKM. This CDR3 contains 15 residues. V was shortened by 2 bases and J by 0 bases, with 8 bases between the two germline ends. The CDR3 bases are TGTGCCAGCAGTTTAGGAGCGTATAGCAATCAGCCCCAGCATTTT. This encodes CASSLGAYSNQPQHF. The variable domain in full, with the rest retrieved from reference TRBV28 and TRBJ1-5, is DVKVTQSSRYLVKRTGEKVFLECVQDMDHENMFWYRQDPGLGLRLIYFSYDVKMKEKGDIPEGYSVSREKKERFSLILESASTNQTSMYLCASSLGAYSNQPQHFGDGTRLSIL.

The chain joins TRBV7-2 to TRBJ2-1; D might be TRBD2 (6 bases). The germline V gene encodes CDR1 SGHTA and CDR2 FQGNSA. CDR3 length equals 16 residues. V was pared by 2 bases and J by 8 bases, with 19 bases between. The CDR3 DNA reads TGTGCCAGCAGCTTAAAGGGTCCGGGAGCTCAGGATGAGCAGTTCTTC. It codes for CASSLKGPGAQDEQFF.

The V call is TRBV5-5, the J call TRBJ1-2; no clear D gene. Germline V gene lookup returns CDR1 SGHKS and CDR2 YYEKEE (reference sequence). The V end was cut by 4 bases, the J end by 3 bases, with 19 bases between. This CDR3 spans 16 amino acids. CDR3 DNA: TGTGCCAGCAGCCGAGAGATGCAGACATGGGACTATGGCTACACCTTC. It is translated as CASSREMQTWDYGYTF.

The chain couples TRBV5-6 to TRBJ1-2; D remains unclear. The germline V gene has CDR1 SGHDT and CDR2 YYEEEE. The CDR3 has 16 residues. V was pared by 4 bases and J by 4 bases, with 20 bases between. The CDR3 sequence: CASSPTGETTTYGYTF. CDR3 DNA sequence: TGTGCCAGCAGCCCGACCGGGGAAACCACAACCTATGGCTACACCTTC.

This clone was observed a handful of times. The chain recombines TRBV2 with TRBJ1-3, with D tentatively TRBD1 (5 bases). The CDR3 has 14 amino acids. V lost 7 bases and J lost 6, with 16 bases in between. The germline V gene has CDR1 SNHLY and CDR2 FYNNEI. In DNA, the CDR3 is TGTGCCAGCACCCTGGACAATGCCGTAAACACCATATATTTT. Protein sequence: CASTLDNAVNTIYF. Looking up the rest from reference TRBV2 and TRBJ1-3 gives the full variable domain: EPEVTQTPSHQVTQMGQEVILRCVPISNHLYFYWYRQILGQKVEFLVSFYNNEISEKSEIFDDQFSVERPDGSNFTLKIRSTKLEDSAMYFCASTLDNAVNTIYFGEGSWLTVV.

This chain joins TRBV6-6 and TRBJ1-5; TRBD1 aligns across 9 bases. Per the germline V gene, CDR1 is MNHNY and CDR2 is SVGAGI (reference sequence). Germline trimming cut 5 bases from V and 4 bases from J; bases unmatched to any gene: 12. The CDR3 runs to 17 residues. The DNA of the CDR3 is TGTGCCAGCAGTCAAATGCTACAGGGGGCTAATAATCAGCCCCAGCATTTT. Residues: CASSQMLQGANNQPQHF.

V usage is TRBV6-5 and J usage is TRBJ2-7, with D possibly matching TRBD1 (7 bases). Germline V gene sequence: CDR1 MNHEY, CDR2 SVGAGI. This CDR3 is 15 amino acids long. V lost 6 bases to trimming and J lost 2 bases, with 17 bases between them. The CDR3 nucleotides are TGTGCCAGCAGGAGCCCAGGGGGGTCCCCCTACGAGCAGTACTTC. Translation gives CASRSPGGSPYEQYF.

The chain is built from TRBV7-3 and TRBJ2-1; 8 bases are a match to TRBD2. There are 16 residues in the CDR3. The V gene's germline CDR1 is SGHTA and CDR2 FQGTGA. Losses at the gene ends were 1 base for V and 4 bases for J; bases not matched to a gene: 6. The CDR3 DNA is TGTGCCAGCAGCTTAAGCGGGAGCGGGAGTTACAATGAGCAGTTCTTC. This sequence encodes CASSLSGSGSYNEQFF.

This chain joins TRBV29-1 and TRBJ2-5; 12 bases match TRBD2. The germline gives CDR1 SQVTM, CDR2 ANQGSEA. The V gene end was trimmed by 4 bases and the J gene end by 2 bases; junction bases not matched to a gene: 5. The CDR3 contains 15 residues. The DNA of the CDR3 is TGCAGCGTTGTGACTAGCGGGGGACTACAAGAGACCCAGTACTTC. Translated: CSVVTSGGLQETQYF.

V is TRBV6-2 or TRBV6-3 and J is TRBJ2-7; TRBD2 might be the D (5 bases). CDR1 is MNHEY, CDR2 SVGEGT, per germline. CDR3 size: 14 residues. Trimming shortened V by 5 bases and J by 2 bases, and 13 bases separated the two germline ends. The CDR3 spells CASSRASLTYEQYF. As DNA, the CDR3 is TGTGCCAGCAGTCGGGCTAGCCTGACCTACGAGCAGTACTTC.

The CDR3 DNA is TGTGCCAGTAGTATAGATCATAATAGCGGGAGCGAGCAGTACTTC. This gives the protein CASSIDHNSGSEQYF. The rearrangement links TRBV19 to TRBJ2-7; 9 nucleotides line up with TRBD2. The germline gives CDR1 LNHDA, CDR2 SQIVND (reference sequence). Trimming removed 0 bases from V and 6 bases from J; junction bases left unmatched: 6. CDR3 length equals 15 residues.

For the CDR3, the DNA is TGTGCCAGCAGCTCCACCCTAATAGACACCGGGGAGCTGTTTTTT. It translates to CASSSTLIDTGELFF. This chain uses TRBV11-3 with TRBJ2-2; D not certain. Per germline, CDR1 SGHNT and CDR2 YENEEA. The V end was cut by 4 bases, the J end by 3 bases, with 12 bases between. The CDR3 is 15 residues long.

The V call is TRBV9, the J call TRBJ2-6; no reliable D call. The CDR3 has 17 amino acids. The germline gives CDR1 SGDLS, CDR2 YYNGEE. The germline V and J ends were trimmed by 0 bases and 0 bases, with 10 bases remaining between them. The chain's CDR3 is CASSVGGSSSGANVLTF. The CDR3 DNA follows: TGTGCCAGCAGCGTAGGAGGATCGAGCTCTGGGGCCAACGTCCTGACTTTC.

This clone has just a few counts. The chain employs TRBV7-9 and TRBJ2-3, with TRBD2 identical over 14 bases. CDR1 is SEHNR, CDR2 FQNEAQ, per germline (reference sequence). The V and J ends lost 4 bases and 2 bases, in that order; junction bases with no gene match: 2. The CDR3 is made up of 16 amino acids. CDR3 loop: CASSSTSGGVTDTQYF. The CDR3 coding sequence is TGTGCCAGCAGCTCGACTAGCGGGGGGGTCACAGATACGCAGTATTTT.

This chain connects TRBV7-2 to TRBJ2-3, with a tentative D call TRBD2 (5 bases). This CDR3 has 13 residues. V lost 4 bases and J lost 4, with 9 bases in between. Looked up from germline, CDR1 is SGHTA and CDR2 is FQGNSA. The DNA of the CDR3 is TGTGCCAGCAGCTCCCGGACTTCAGATACGCAGTATTTT. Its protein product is CASSSRTSDTQYF.

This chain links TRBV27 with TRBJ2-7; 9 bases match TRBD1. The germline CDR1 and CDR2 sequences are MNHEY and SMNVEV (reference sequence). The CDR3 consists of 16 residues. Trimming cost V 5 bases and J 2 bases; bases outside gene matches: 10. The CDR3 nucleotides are TGTGCCAGCAGTCCGTACCGGGACAGGGTCGCCTACGAGCAGTACTTC. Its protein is CASSPYRDRVAYEQYF.

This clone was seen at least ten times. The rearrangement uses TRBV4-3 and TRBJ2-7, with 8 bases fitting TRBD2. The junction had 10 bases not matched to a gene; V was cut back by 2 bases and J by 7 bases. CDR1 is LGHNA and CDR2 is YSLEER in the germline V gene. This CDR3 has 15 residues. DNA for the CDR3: TGCGCCAGCAGCCAACTGCTGGCACTAGCGGCGGAGCAGTACTTC. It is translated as CASSQLLALAAEQYF.

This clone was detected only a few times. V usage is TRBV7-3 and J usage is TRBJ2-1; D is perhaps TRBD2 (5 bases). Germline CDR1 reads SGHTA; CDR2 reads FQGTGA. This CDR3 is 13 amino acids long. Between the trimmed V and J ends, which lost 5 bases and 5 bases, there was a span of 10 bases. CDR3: CASSRDYDNEQFF. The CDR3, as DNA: TGTGCCAGCAGCCGTGACTACGACAATGAGCAGTTCTTC.

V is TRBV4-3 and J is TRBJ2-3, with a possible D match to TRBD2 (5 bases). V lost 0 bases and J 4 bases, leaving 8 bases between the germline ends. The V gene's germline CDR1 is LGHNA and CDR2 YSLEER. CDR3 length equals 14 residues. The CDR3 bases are TGCGCCAGCAGCCAAGAGGGAGTCCCAGATACGCAGTATTTT. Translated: CASSQEGVPDTQYF.